The T cell receptor beta chain under discussion was sequenced for a study of blood T cell repertoires in COVID-19. TCRdb's table, derived via immunoSEQ multiplex PCR, lists solely in-frame clones and lacks some. The table records about 240,000 clones, approximately 78% of them present only once. The origin of this receptor is a woman aged 18-30 years with acute or convalescent COVID-19. The specimen was peripheral blood.

The CDR3 DNA reads as TGTGCCAGCAGTTCGGGGACAGGGTTTGGTCAGCCCCAGCATTTT. This gives the protein CASSSGTGFGQPQHF. This chain uses TRBV27 with TRBJ1-5, with 9 bases lining up with TRBD1. CDR1 is MNHEY, CDR2 SMNVEV, per germline (reference sequence). This CDR3 is 15 amino acids long. V gave up 4 bases and J gave up 6 bases; unmatched junction bases: 7.